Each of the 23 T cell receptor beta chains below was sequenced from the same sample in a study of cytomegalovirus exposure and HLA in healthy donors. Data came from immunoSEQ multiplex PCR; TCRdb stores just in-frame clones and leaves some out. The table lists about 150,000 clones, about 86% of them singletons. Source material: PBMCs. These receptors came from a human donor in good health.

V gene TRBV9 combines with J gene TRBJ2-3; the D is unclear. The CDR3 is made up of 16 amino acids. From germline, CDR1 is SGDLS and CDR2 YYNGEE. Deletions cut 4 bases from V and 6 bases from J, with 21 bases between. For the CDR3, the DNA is TGTGCCAGCAGCTCAGACCCCCACCCTGCGGCGGATACGCAGTATTTT. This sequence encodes CASSSDPHPAADTQYF.

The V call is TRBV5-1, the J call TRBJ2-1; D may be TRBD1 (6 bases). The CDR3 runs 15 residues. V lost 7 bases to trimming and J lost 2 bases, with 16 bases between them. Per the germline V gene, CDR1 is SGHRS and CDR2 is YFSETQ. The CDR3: CASQDSLDPYNEQFF. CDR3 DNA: TGCGCCAGCCAGGACAGCCTTGACCCCTACAATGAGCAGTTCTTC.

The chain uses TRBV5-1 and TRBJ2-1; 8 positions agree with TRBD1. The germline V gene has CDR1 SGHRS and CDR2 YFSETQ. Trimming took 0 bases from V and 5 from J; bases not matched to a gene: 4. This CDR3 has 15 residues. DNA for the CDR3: TGCGCCAGCAGCTTGGGACAGGGGAGTAACAATGAGCAGTTCTTC. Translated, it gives CASSLGQGSNNEQFF.

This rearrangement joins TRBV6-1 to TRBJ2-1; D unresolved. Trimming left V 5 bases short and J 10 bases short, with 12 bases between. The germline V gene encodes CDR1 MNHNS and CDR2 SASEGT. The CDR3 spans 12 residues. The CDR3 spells CASSQSSKEQFF. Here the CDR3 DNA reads TGTGCCAGCAGTCAGTCGTCCAAGGAGCAGTTCTTC.

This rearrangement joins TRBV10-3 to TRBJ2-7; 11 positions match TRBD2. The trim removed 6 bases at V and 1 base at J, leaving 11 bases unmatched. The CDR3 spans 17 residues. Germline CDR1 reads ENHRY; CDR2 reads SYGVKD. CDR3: CAISEQKGLAASYEQYF. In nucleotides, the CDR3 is TGTGCCATCAGCGAACAGAAGGGACTAGCGGCGTCCTACGAGCAGTACTTC.

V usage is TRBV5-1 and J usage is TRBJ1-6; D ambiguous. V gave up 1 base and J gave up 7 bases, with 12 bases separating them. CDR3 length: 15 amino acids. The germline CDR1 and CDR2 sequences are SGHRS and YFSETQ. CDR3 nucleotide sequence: TGCGCCAGCAGCTTGTCTCCCCGAGGGAATTCACCCCTCCACTTT. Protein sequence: CASSLSPRGNSPLHF.

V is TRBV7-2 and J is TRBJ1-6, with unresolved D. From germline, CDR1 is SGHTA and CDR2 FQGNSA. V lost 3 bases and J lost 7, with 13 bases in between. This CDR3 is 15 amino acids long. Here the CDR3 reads CASSFTKTGNSPLHF. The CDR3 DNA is TGTGCCAGCAGCTTCACGAAAACGGGGAATTCACCCCTCCACTTT.

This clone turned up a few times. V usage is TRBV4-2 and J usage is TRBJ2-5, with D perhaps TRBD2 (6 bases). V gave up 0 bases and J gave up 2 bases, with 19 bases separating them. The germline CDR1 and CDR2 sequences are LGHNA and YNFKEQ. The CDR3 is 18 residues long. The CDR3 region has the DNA TGTGCCAGCAGCCAAGAGGGGGACTCCAACGGAGGGCAAGAGACCCAGTACTTC. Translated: CASSQEGDSNGGQETQYF.

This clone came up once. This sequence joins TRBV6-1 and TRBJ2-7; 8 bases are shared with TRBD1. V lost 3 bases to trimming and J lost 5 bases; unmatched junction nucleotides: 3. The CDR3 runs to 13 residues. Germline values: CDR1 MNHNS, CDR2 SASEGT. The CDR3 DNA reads TGTGCCAGCAGTGACAGGGGGCAGCACGAGCAGTACTTC. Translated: CASSDRGQHEQYF.

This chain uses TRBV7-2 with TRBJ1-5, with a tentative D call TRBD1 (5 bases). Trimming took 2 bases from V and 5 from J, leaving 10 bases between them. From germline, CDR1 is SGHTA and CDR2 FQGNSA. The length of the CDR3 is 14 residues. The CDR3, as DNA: TGTGCCAGCAGCTTAAGGGGTGGCGATCAGCCCCAGCATTTT. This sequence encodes CASSLRGGDQPQHF.

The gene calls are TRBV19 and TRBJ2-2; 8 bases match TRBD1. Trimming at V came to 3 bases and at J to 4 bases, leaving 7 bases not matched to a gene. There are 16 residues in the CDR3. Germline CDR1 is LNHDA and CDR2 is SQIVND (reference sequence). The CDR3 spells CASSISRGRSTGELFF. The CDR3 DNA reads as TGTGCCAGTAGTATCTCCAGGGGGCGTAGCACCGGGGAGCTGTTTTTT.

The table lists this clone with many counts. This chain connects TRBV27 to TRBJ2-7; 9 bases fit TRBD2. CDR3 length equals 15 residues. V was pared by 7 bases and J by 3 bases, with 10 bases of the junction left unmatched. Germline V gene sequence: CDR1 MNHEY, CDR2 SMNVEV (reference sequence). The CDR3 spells CASTYRGSGSYEQYF. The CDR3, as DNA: TGTGCCAGCACTTACCGGGGTAGCGGGAGCTACGAGCAGTACTTC.

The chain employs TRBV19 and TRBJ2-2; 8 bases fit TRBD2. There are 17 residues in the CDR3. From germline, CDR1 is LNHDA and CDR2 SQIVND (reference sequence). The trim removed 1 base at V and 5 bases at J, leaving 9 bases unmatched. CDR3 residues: CASSIVTTSDGTGELFF. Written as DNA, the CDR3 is TGTGCCAGTAGTATAGTGACGACTAGCGATGGGACCGGGGAGCTGTTTTTT.

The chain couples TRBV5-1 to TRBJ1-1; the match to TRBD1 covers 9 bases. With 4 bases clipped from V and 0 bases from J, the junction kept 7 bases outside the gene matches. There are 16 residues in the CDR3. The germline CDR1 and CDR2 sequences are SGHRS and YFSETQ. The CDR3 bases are TGCGCCAGCAGCCATGGGGACAGGGCAATGAACACTGAAGCTTTCTTT. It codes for CASSHGDRAMNTEAFF.

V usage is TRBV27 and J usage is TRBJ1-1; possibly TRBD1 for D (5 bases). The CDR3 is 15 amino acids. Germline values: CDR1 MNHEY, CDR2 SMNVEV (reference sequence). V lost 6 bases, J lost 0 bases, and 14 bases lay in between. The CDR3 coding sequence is TGTGCCAGCAGGACACGACAGACCATGAACACTGAAGCTTTCTTT. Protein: CASRTRQTMNTEAFF.

DNA for the CDR3: TGTGCCAGCAGCGGTACCGGGACACCATATGGCTACACCTTC. Protein: CASSGTGTPYGYTF. This chain joins TRBV9 and TRBJ1-2, with D maybe TRBD1 (6 bases). Germline V gene sequence: CDR1 SGDLS, CDR2 YYNGEE. The CDR3 is made up of 14 amino acids. Trimming cost V 3 bases and J 5 bases, with 14 bases left between them.

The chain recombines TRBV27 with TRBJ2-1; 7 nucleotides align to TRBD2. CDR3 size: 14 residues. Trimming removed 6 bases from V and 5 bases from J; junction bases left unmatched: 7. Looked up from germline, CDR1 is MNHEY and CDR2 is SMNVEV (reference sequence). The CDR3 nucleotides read TGTGCCAGCAGCGCCACTAGCGCCAACAATGAGCAGTTCTTC. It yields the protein CASSATSANNEQFF.

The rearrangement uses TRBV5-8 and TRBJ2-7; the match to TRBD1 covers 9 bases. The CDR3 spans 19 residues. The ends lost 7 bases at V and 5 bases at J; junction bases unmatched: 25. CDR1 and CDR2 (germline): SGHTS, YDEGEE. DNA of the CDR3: TGTGCCAGCCATGTACGACCGGTAGGAGTCCGGGACAGGGCCCACGAGCAGTACTTC. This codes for CASHVRPVGVRDRAHEQYF.

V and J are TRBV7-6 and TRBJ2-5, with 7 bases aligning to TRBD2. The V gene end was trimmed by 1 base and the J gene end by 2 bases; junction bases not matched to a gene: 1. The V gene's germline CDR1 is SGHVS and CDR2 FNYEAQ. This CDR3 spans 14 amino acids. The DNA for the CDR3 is TGTGCCAGCAGCTTAGGGGGGGGGCAAGAGACCCAGTACTTC. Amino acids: CASSLGGGQETQYF. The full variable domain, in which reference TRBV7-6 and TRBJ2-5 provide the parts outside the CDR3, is GAGVSQSPRYKVTKRGQDVALRCDPISGHVSLYWYRQALGQGPEFLTYFNYEAQQDKSGLPNDRFSAERPEGSISTLTIQRTEQRDSAMYRCASSLGGGQETQYFGPGTRLLVL.

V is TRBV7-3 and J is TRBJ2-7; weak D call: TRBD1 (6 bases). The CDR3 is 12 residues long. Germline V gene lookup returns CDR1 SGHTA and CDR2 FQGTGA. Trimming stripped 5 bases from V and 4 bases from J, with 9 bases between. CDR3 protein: CASSSRGYEQYF. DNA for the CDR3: TGTGCCAGCAGCAGCAGGGGATACGAGCAGTACTTC. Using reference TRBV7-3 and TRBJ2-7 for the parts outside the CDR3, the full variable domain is GAGVSQTPSNKVTEKGKYVELRCDPISGHTALYWYRQSLGQGPEFLIYFQGTGAADDSGLPNDRFFAVRPEGSVSTLKIQRTERGDSAVYLCASSSRGYEQYFGPGTRLTVT.

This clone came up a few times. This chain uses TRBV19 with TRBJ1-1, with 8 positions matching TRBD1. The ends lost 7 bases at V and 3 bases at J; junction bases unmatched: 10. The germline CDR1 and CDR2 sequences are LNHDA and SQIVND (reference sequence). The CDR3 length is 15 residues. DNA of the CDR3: TGTGCCAGTATACCCCCAACAGGGGGTTACACTGAAGCTTTCTTT. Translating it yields CASIPPTGGYTEAFF. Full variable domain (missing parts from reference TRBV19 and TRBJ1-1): DGGITQSPKYLFRKEGQNVTLSCEQNLNHDAMYWYRQDPGQGLRLIYYSQIVNDFQKGDIAEGYSVSREKKESFPLTVTSAQKNPTAFYLCASIPPTGGYTEAFFGQGTRLTVV.

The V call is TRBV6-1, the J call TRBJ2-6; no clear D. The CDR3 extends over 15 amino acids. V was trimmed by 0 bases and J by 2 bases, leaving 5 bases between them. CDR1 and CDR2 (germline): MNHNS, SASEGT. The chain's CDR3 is CASSEATTGANVLTF. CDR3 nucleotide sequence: TGTGCCAGCAGTGAAGCTACTACTGGGGCCAACGTCCTGACTTTC.

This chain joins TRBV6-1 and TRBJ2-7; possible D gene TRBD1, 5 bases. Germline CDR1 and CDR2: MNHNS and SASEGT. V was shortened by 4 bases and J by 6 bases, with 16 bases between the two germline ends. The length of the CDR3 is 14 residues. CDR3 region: CASSGRRQSGEQYF. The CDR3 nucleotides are TGTGCCAGCAGTGGCCGAAGACAGTCCGGCGAGCAGTACTTC.